Listed here are 30 T cell receptor beta chains from one sample, sequenced in a study of Graves' ophthalmopathy and Graves' hyperthyroidism. The TCR beta CDR3 regions underwent amplification from RNA transcripts. HTBI primers primed a first-round RT-PCR, and a second-round multiplex PCR followed. Each CDR3 protein gets one entry after TCRdb re-called the multiplex PCR reads with MiXCR. The repertoire holds approximately 37,000 distinct CDR3 sequences, with 52% as singletons. Sequencing was carried out using peripheral blood. The receptors originated from an adult man with Graves' ophthalmopathy.

In this sample, this clonotype turned up many times. V usage is TRBV20-1 and J usage is TRBJ1-1; 9 positions match TRBD1. The CDR3 extends over 15 amino acids. Losses at the gene ends were 5 bases for V and 5 bases for J; bases not matched to a gene: 12. Germline values: CDR1 DFQATT, CDR2 SNEGSKA (reference sequence). The CDR3 spells CSAPGQGSGPTEAFF. The CDR3 DNA reads as TGCAGTGCTCCGGGACAGGGAAGCGGCCCGACTGAAGCTTTCTTT.

The genes are TRBV2 and TRBJ1-1, with D maybe TRBD1 (5 bases). This CDR3 comprises 17 residues. Germline CDR1 and CDR2: SNHLY and FYNNEI. V was cut by 5 bases and J by 7 bases, with 26 bases left in between. CDR3 sequence: CASSSMVGLRDFGEAFF. The CDR3 DNA sequence: TGTGCCAGCAGTTCTATGGTGGGACTGAGGGACTTTGGTGAAGCTTTCTTT.

The chain carries TRBV20-1 and TRBJ1-6; TRBD1 might be the D (5 bases). The V end was cut by 1 base, the J end by 0 bases, with 22 bases between. Germline lookup yields CDR1 DFQATT and CDR2 SNEGSKA (reference sequence). This CDR3 has 20 amino acids. CDR3 residues: CSARGRDDVWVSSYNSPLHF. The CDR3 bases are TGCAGTGCTAGAGGGAGGGACGACGTTTGGGTCAGCTCCTATAATTCACCCCTCCACTTT.

This clonotype has a count of ten or more. This chain links TRBV6-1 with TRBJ2-1, with TRBD2 matching 10 bases. Germline lookup yields CDR1 MNHNS and CDR2 SASEGT. This CDR3 region has 14 residues. J lost 14 bases, V lost 1 base, and 8 bases had no gene match. CDR3 DNA sequence: TGTGCCAGCAGTGAAGGACTAGCGGGCTGGAGGGAGTTCTTC. Amino acid sequence: CASSEGLAGWREFF.

On this clonotype itself: This CDR3 is missing its conserved last phenylalanine or tryptophan, likely due to a read error. It is unclear where the CDR3 begins or ends on the DNA, so no DNA is shown, and the CDR3 is as TCRdb lists it. The chain joins TRBV11-2 to TRBJ2-1; TRBD2 was called by the table and not checked on the DNA. The CDR3 is made up of 17 amino acids, end residues included. Germline V gene sequence: CDR1 SGHAT, CDR2 FQNNGV. CDR3 region: CASRFGLAGGSYNEPLC.

As regards this clonotype: The germline gene is not matched at one end of the junction; a read error may be the cause. The J gene is TRBJ2-5, the V gene TRBV29-1; the D is unclear. The CDR3 totals 12 residues. Germline CDR1 SQVTM, CDR2 ANQGSEA. The CDR3 nucleotides read TGCGGCGTCAGGTCGGCTCAAGAGACCCAGTACTTC. Translating it yields CGVRSAQETQYF.

Comments on this clonotype: A junction boundary mismatches the germline segment, possibly from a read error. The chain combines TRBV7-9 with TRBJ2-5, with a possible D match to TRBD2 (5 bases). The V gene's germline CDR1 is SEHNR and CDR2 FQNEAQ (reference sequence). CDR3 length: 14 amino acids. This chain's CDR3 is CASSSGVGRESQYF. In DNA form, the CDR3 reads TGTGCCAGCAGCTCCGGTGTGGGGAGAGAGAGCCAGTACTTC.

V is TRBV20-1 and J is TRBJ1-2; D possibly corresponds to TRBD1 (6 bases). Germline CDR1 is DFQATT and CDR2 is SNEGSKA (reference sequence). CDR3 length equals 14 residues. Trimming removed 4 bases from V and 8 bases from J, with 20 bases in between. In nucleotides, the CDR3 is TGCAGTGCTATCCCCTTAGGGGGGGCTTACGGCTACACCTTC. It is translated as CSAIPLGGAYGYTF.

This chain links TRBV5-1 with TRBJ2-3, with 9 bases identical to TRBD1. The V gene end was trimmed by 7 bases and the J gene end by 5 bases; junction bases not matched to a gene: 11. The CDR3 runs 15 residues. Per germline, CDR1 SGHRS and CDR2 YFSETQ. In DNA form, the CDR3 reads TGCGCCAGCGGCTCGCAACAGGGGGCCAGAGATACGCAGTATTTT. Its protein is CASGSQQGARDTQYF.

The chain is built from TRBV7-9 and TRBJ1-5, with D tentatively TRBD1 (5 bases). The germline CDR1 and CDR2 sequences are SEHNR and FQNEAQ (reference sequence). V was cut by 3 bases and J by 1 base, with 7 bases left in between. The CDR3 covers 14 residues. For the CDR3, the DNA is TGTGCCAGCAGCTTCCGGGACAGCAATCAGCCCCAGCATTTT. This encodes CASSFRDSNQPQHF.

This clonotype was observed many times. This chain joins TRBV11-2 and TRBJ1-1; 11 nucleotides agree with TRBD1. Germline CDR1 reads SGHAT; CDR2 reads FQNNGV. This CDR3 comprises 15 residues. The ends lost 1 base at V and 4 bases at J; junction bases unmatched: 2. The CDR3 sequence: CASSLGGTGGTEAFF. CDR3 coding DNA: TGTGCCAGCAGCTTAGGGGGGACAGGGGGCACTGAAGCTTTCTTT.

This clonotype was detected many times. V usage is TRBV5-6 and J usage is TRBJ2-2; 9 nucleotides match TRBD1. There are 15 residues in the CDR3. With 4 bases clipped from V and 3 bases from J, the junction kept 4 bases outside the gene matches. CDR1 and CDR2 (germline): SGHDT, YYEEEE. The CDR3 region has the DNA TGTGCCAGCAGCCCGGGACAGGGAGACACCGGGGAGCTGTTTTTT. This encodes CASSPGQGDTGELFF. Together with reference TRBV5-6 and TRBJ2-2, the CDR3 gives the full variable domain: DAGVTQSPTHLIKTRGQQVTLRCSPKSGHDTVSWYQQALGQGPQFIFQYYEEEERQRGNFPDRFSGHQFPNYSSELNVNALLLGDSALYLCASSPGQGDTGELFFGEGSRLTVL.

This clonotype was picked up many times. V gene TRBV14 combines with J gene TRBJ2-7; 7 positions agree with TRBD1. The CDR3 is 17 residues long. Per germline, CDR1 SGHDN and CDR2 FVKESK. V dropped 2 bases and J dropped 2; count of bases not matched to a gene: 12. The CDR3 region is CASSQKQTGQETYEQYV. CDR3 coding DNA: TGTGCCAGCAGCCAAAAACAAACCGGACAGGAGACCTACGAGCAGTACGTC.

The chain combines TRBV29-1 with TRBJ2-3; 8 bases fit TRBD2. J gave up 5 bases and V 1 base, and 5 bases lay outside the gene matches. Germline V gene sequence: CDR1 SQVTM, CDR2 ANQGSEA. This CDR3 region has 14 residues. The CDR3 loop is CSVEVYSGRDTQYF. CDR3 in DNA: TGCAGCGTTGAAGTGTACAGCGGGAGAGATACGCAGTATTTT.

This rearrangement joins TRBV11-2 to TRBJ1-3, with D perhaps matching TRBD1 (6 bases). This CDR3 spans 16 amino acids. V lost 6 bases, J lost 7 bases, and 22 bases lay in between. Germline CDR1 reads SGHAT; CDR2 reads FQNNGV. This CDR3 reads CASSHRFLGGGNTIYF. In DNA, the CDR3 is TGTGCCAGCAGTCACCGATTCTTGGGGGGCGGGAACACCATATATTTT.

The genes are TRBV6-2 or TRBV6-3 and TRBJ2-7, with 7 bases aligning to TRBD2. The CDR3 length is 15 residues. The germline V gene has CDR1 MNHEY and CDR2 SVGEGT. V dropped 2 bases and J dropped 0; count of bases not matched to a gene: 4. The chain's CDR3 is CASSYGRGSSYEQYF. CDR3 nucleotide sequence: TGTGCCAGCAGTTACGGGCGGGGGAGCTCCTACGAGCAGTACTTC.

This clonotype is labeled as medium-sized. The V gene is TRBV29-1, the J gene TRBJ2-6, with D unclear. The CDR3 loop spans 14 amino acids. Germline V gives CDR1 SQVTM, CDR2 ANQGSEA. The V end was cut by 1 base, the J end by 2 bases, with 6 bases between. The CDR3 loop reads CSVEVRAGANVLTF. In nucleotides, the CDR3 is TGCAGCGTTGAAGTAAGGGCTGGGGCCAACGTCCTGACTTTC.

The CDR3 region is CASSQGAGGPSYTGELFF. The CDR3 DNA follows: TGCGCCAGCAGCCAAGGGGCGGGGGGGCCCTCTTACACCGGGGAGCTGTTTTTT. V is TRBV4-1 and J is TRBJ2-2; 9 bases are a match to TRBD2. The V and J ends lost 1 base and 3 bases, in that order; junction bases with no gene match: 9. Germline assignment: CDR1 MGHRA and CDR2 YSYEKL. This CDR3 comprises 18 residues.

The table lists this clonotype with many counts. V gene TRBV9 combines with J gene TRBJ1-2; D unclear. This CDR3 spans 14 amino acids. Looked up from germline, CDR1 is SGDLS and CDR2 is YYNGEE. The V end lost 2 bases, the J end lost 2 bases, and 10 bases lay between the germline ends. Written as DNA, the CDR3 is TGTGCCAGCAGCGTGACCAGAGCCAACTATGGCTACACCTTC. Protein: CASSVTRANYGYTF.

The chain is built from TRBV12-3 or TRBV12-4 and TRBJ2-7; D not certain. The CDR3 contains 13 residues. Trimming left V 4 bases short and J 2 bases short, with 9 bases between. The CDR3 DNA follows: TGTGCCAGCAGTTACGGAGTAACCTACGAGCAGTACTTC. Translation: CASSYGVTYEQYF.

This clonotype was counted between two and nine times. This may be a read error: a much more frequent sequence differs by one nucleotide. The chain carries TRBV6-5 and TRBJ2-7, with 10 bases that match TRBD2. The CDR3 has 15 amino acids. Germline V gene data show CDR1 as MNHEY and CDR2 as SVGAGI. Trimming cost V 6 bases and J 2 bases; bases outside gene matches: 7. CDR3 bases: TGTGCCAGCAGGGGTCTAGCGGGAGAGGCCTACGAGCAGTACTTC. Translating gives CASRGLAGEAYEQYF.

A note on this clonotype: A read error may account for a junction end that differs from germline. The V and J genes are TRBV7-9 and TRBJ1-3, with D hard to call. From germline, CDR1 is SEHNR and CDR2 FQNEAQ (reference sequence). The CDR3 contains 14 residues. CDR3 DNA sequence: TGTGCCAGCAGCTTAGAACCAGCCAGAAACACCATATATTTC. Residues: CASSLEPARNTIYF. The full variable domain, with the rest looked up from reference TRBV7-9 and TRBJ1-3, is DTGVSQNPRHKITKRGQNVTFRCDPISEHNRLYWYRQTLGQGPEFLTYFQNEAQLEKSRLLSDRFSAERPKGSFSTLEIQRTEQGDSAMYLCASSLEPARNTIYFGEGSWLTVV.

This clonotype was seen at least ten times. The J gene is TRBJ2-1, the V gene TRBV28; TRBD2 is a possible D gene (6 bases). The CDR3 spans 15 residues. Per germline, CDR1 MDHEN and CDR2 SYDVKM. V dropped 4 bases and J dropped 0 bases, with 10 bases sitting between them. In nucleotides, the CDR3 is TGTGCCAGCAGTTGGGACGGGAGCTCCTACAATGAGCAGTTCTTC. Its protein product is CASSWDGSSYNEQFF.

This clonotype was detected ten times or more. The genes are TRBV14 and TRBJ2-2; D unresolved. Deletions cut 0 bases from V and 7 bases from J, with 3 bases between. Germline V gene data show CDR1 as SGHDN and CDR2 as FVKESK. The CDR3 consists of 12 residues. This CDR3 is CASSQESGELFF. DNA of the CDR3: TGTGCCAGCAGCCAAGAGAGCGGGGAGCTGTTTTTT.

This clonotype was seen repeatedly, ten times or more. The chain employs TRBV20-1 and TRBJ2-1, with 10 nucleotides matching TRBD2. The CDR3 covers 18 residues. Germline CDR1 is DFQATT and CDR2 is SNEGSKA (reference sequence). V lost 4 bases, J lost 6 bases, and 18 bases stayed unmatched. The CDR3 DNA reads TGCAGTGCTAAGGCCGCGTGGCTAGCGGGAGTTATTGGCAATGAGCAGTTCTTC. This sequence encodes CSAKAAWLAGVIGNEQFF.

The chain uses TRBV20-1 and TRBJ2-2, with 9 nucleotides matching TRBD2. This CDR3 comprises 12 residues. Germline V lookup: CDR1 DFQATT, CDR2 SNEGSKA (reference sequence). Germline trimming cut 6 bases from V and 8 bases from J; bases unmatched to any gene: 4. In DNA, the CDR3 is TGCAGTGCGGGACTAGCCAAAGGGGAGCTGTTTTTT. Protein: CSAGLAKGELFF.

The chain recombines TRBV28 with TRBJ2-1, with 8 nucleotides matching TRBD1. CDR1 and CDR2 (germline): MDHEN, SYDVKM. The CDR3 has 15 amino acids. Trimming at V came to 3 bases and at J to 9 bases, leaving 10 bases not matched to a gene. The CDR3 is CASSLDRAMNTEQFF. CDR3 DNA sequence: TGTGCCAGCAGTTTGGACAGGGCCATGAACACTGAGCAGTTCTTC.

At least ten counts were recorded for this clonotype. CDR3 sequence reads: CSATLPGQRSSYNEQFF. Here the CDR3 DNA reads TGCAGTGCTACATTACCGGGACAGCGAAGCTCCTACAATGAGCAGTTCTTC. The chain has TRBV20-1 and TRBJ2-1; 7 nucleotides match TRBD1. V lost 4 bases, J lost 0 bases, and 12 bases stayed unmatched. CDR1 is DFQATT and CDR2 is SNEGSKA in the germline V gene (reference sequence). This CDR3 comprises 17 residues.

At least ten counts were recorded for this clonotype. The V and J genes are TRBV7-3 and TRBJ2-7, with 12 bases fitting TRBD1. Germline CDR1 SGHTA, CDR2 FQGTGA. The CDR3 extends over 18 amino acids. Trimming at V came to 5 bases and at J to 1 base, leaving 12 bases not matched to a gene. CDR3 bases: TGTGCCAGCAGCCCGCCCCCGGGACAGGGGGCGAAGTCCTACGAGCAGTACGTC. It translates to CASSPPPGQGAKSYEQYV.

The chain uses TRBV19 and TRBJ1-1; the D gene is possibly TRBD1 (5 bases). The V gene lost 5 bases and the J gene lost 14 bases, with 24 bases spanning the gap. This CDR3 is 14 amino acids long. Germline CDR1 and CDR2: LNHDA and SQIVND (reference sequence). CDR3 coding DNA: TGTGCCAGTAGTCTGGGGGGGGAGAGAACTGAAACGTTCTTT. Amino acid sequence: CASSLGGERTETFF.